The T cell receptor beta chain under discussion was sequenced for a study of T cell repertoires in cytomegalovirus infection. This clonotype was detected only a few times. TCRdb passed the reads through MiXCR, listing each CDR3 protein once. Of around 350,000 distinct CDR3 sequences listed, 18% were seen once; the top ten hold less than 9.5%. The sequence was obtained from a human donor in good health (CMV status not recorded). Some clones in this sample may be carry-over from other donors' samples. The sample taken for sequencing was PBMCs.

The CDR3 reads CASSFDRAGSYNEQFF. CDR3 coding DNA: TGTGCCAGCAGCTTTGATCGGGCAGGGTCCTACAATGAGCAGTTCTTC. The rearrangement uses TRBV5-4 and TRBJ2-1, with D possibly being TRBD1 (5 bases). CDR1 is SGHNT, CDR2 YYREEE, per germline (reference sequence). This CDR3 contains 16 residues. Trimming took off 2 bases at V and 1 base at J, with 13 bases between the two ends.